This record concerns one TCR beta chain sequence. Its antigen specificity is not known. Per-nucleotide qualities are absent, and no much larger clonotype sits a single base away. The germline V gene gives CDR1 as SNHLY and CDR2 as FYNNEI. From cysteine to phenylalanine, the CDR3 is 14 amino acids long. Of all the DNA, just the CDR3 is kept, 42 bases in frame from base 1. Ends trimmed: V by 7 bases, J by 2 bases; bases unmatched to a gene: 5. TCR CDR3 regions were amplified from genomic DNA by multiplex PCR using the deep immunoSEQ assay. Extracted genomic DNA from each cell subset was spread evenly across all wells of several immunoSEQ 96-well plates, with each plate serving as a replicate. For sorted subsets, roughly 200 ng of genomic DNA, equivalent to 30,000 or so T cell genomes, went into each replicate PCR. Purified libraries were measured with a Qubit 3.0 fluorometer, size-checked on a Bioanalyzer 2100, and measured again with the KAPA Library Quantification kit. Every immunoSEQ 96-well plate was sequenced on a separate single-read 150-cycle Illumina NextSeq 550 flow cell. Regarding the original processing steps: The immunoSEQ output contained only junctional sequences without quality scores, so filtering could not match that applied to full-length reads. Sequences were annotated with PyIR, a Python wrapper for IgBLAST v1.9, and V/J genes and CDR3 were assigned using IMGT germline references. Reads were removed for weak V/J assignments (E-value above 1e-6), missing CDR3, stop codons, out-of-frame junctions, or ambiguous translated residues. A V3J clonotype was defined by an identical inferred V gene, J gene, and CDR3 amino acid sequence. Percentage overlap between repertoires was computed as shared unique clonotypes divided by the size of the smaller repertoire. Three approaches were used to assess repertoire richness: RTK rarefaction, the Chao1 estimator, and Recon v2.1 estimates of unobserved clonotypes. Generation probabilities for all TCRbeta clonotypes obtained by the gDNA method from a handful of donors were computed using OLGA. Not all clones reach the TCRdb copy of this immuneACCESS table, which keeps in-frame sequences only. Checked studies attribute under half of the gap to unresolved V genes and leave the rest unexplained. That table supplies the V and J calls and clone size; D and trimming were determined from the DNA. The sample records around 2,100,000 clones, about 95% of which are singletons. The ten largest account for more than 0.9% of the sample.

CD8 naive samples were obtained by positive selection for CCR7 among CD45RO-negative cells, yielding a CD45RA+CCR7+ population from which TemRA cells were excluded. The donors were healthy, HIV-negative adults who had no recently reported acute infections or vaccinations. Every donor was a Caucasian adult residing in Nashville, Tennessee, USA. Blood was collected by leukapheresis, and PBMCs were isolated by Ficoll-Histopaque density gradient centrifugation and then cryopreserved in liquid nitrogen vapor phase. Analytical flow cytometry was used to check the purity and quantity of every magnetically sorted T cell population. Genomic DNA was isolated from each sorted fraction and quantified by UV absorbance on a Nanodrop 2000c. This entry is derived from a study of shared clonotypes between healthy human individuals (dated by TCRdb to 2018 to 2021). For the study in its entirety: The cohort included a few men and two women between 18 and 49 years of age. For each donor, three plates each were used for CD4 naive and CD4 memory, two plates were used for CD8 naive, and one plate was used for CD8 memory. To estimate repertoire size and how much clonotypes are shared between individuals, the study performed deep sequencing of blood TCR repertoires from roughly five healthy adults. Different laboratories and diverse techniques were used to prepare libraries and sequence TCR repertoires, to increase sequencing depth and limit assay-specific biases. Per donor, leukapheresis produced somewhere between about 0.8 and 9 billion PBMCs. Overall study results and their limits: Pairwise subsampling indicated that sequencing depth was expected to affect the degree of clonotype sharing among donors. Sharing across several donors was observed for 4.5% to 6.5% of naive CD4, around 3.5% of naive CD8, about 2.3% of memory CD4, and around 0.4% of memory CD8 clonotypes. The genetic and exposure-history diversity represented was limited by the small number of donors. Even with the large sequencing depth, rarefaction of the sorted-subset datasets indicated that sequencing was incomplete. Sampling was restricted to blood, and TCR repertoires in tissue are likely to differ from TCR repertoires in blood. Compared with non-shared clonotypes, the clonotypes found in all four sorted-subset donors had higher generation probabilities. Larger estimated clonotype richness was generally found for naive subsets than for memory subsets.

The source of this sequence is a man younger than 35 in good health. Sequenced material: naive CD8+ T cells sorted from blood. The cell subset or site label corresponds to: CD45RA+CCR7+. In this chain, TRBV2 is recombined with TRBJ2-5; TRBD1 agrees with 9 junctional bases. The CDR3 protein is CASTTGTGQETQYF. The sequenced DNA is TGTGCCAGCACTACCGGGACAGGGCAAGAGACCCAGTACTTC. The variable domain in full, with residues beyond the CDR3 obtained from the reference TRBV2 and TRBJ2-5 genes, is EPEVTQTPSHQVTQMGQEVILRCVPISNHLYFYWYRQILGQKVEFLVSFYNNEISEKSEIFDDQFSVERPDGSNFTLKIRSTKLEDSAMYFCASTTGTGQETQYFGPGTRLLVL.